This entry features one T cell receptor delta chain sequence. Translating this DNA gives a protein that differs at residue 16 from the TCRdb one, which belongs to a much larger clone; a read error is likely, and the protein shown is this translation. These data come from a study of γδ T cells in repeated Plasmodium falciparum infection. TCRdb re-called the multiplex PCR reads with CATT. In the table there are 70,000 to 95,000 delta-chain clones, 1.4% to 1.5% of which are singletons. This TCR came from a pool of human donors (malaria-infected and uninfected, not separated). Sequencing was carried out using gamma-delta T cells from blood.

CDR3 nucleotides: TGTGCCTTTGCCCGGTTTCCTACCATTGGGGGATACCTGTACACCGGTAAACTCATCTTT. Protein: CAFARFPTIGGYLYTGKLIF. J is TRDJ1 and V is TRDV3, with 10 bases identical to TRDD3. No J segment appears in TCRdb, so it was assigned here by matching the sequence to germline. This CDR3 is built from 20 residues. CDR1 and CDR2 from the germline V gene are TVYSNPD and GDNSRS (reference sequence). Supplemented by reference TRDV3 and TRDJ1, the full variable domain reads CDKVTQSSPDQTVASGSEVVLLCTYDTVYSNPDLFWYRIRPDYSFQFVFYGDNSRSEGADFTQGRFSVKHILTQKAFHLVISPVRTEDSATYYCAFARFPTIGGYLYTGKLIFGKGTRVTVEP.